One sample yielded the 7 T cell receptor beta chains listed below, sequenced in a study of cytomegalovirus exposure and HLA in healthy donors. PCR amplification relied on 60 Vbeta primers (plus 13 Jbeta primers). The method was immunoSEQ multiplex PCR; TCRdb's version includes in-frame clones alone and lacks a portion of them. The sample data list about 110,000 clones. Material: PBMCs. Receptors were obtained from a man between 50 and 59 years old in good health and CMV-seronegative.

The gene calls are TRBV7-2 and TRBJ1-2, with 10 bases aligning to TRBD1. Trimming cost V 5 bases and J 4 bases; bases outside gene matches: 7. The CDR3 consists of 15 residues. CDR1 is SGHTA, CDR2 FQGNSA, per germline. The CDR3 loop is CASSLGTGDLYGYTF. CDR3 bases: TGTGCCAGCAGCCTCGGGACAGGGGATCTCTATGGCTACACCTTC.

This chain uses TRBV18 with TRBJ1-1, with D tentatively TRBD1 (6 bases). V was pared by 8 bases and J by 1 base, with 11 bases between. The V gene's germline CDR1 is KGHSH and CDR2 LQKENI. The CDR3 is 13 amino acids. This CDR3 is CASQADRNTEAFF. CDR3 DNA: TGTGCCAGCCAAGCGGACAGGAACACTGAAGCTTTCTTT.

The gene calls are TRBV6-5 and TRBJ2-5, with D maybe TRBD1 (5 bases). Germline V lookup: CDR1 MNHEY, CDR2 SVGAGI. The CDR3 is made up of 14 amino acids. Trimming took off 4 bases at V and 2 bases at J, with 11 bases between the two ends. CDR3 nucleotide sequence: TGTGCCAGCAGTTCCGACAGTAAACAAGAGACCCAGTACTTC. Its protein product is CASSSDSKQETQYF.

The rearrangement uses TRBV10-3 and TRBJ1-1; D unresolved. Trimming took 0 bases from V and 8 from J, leaving 10 bases between them. Germline lookup yields CDR1 ENHRY and CDR2 SYGVKD. There are 13 residues in the CDR3. The CDR3 coding sequence is TGTGCCATCAGTGAGTCGGTCCGGGAGGAAGCTTTCTTT. As protein: CAISESVREEAFF.

The chain is built from TRBV4-3 and TRBJ1-1; D is perhaps TRBD1 (6 bases). The CDR3 is made up of 14 amino acids. CDR1 is LGHNA and CDR2 is YSLEER in the germline V gene. Deletions cut 3 bases from V and 4 bases from J, with 12 bases between. DNA for the CDR3: TGCGCCAGCAGCCAGACCCGAGGGGGCACTGAAGCTTTCTTT. Amino acids: CASSQTRGGTEAFF.

V usage is TRBV19 and J usage is TRBJ2-7, with D possibly matching TRBD2 (6 bases). Trimming removed 4 bases from V and 2 bases from J, with 15 bases in between. The V gene's germline CDR1 is LNHDA and CDR2 SQIVND (reference sequence). The CDR3 is 15 amino acids. CDR3 DNA: TGTGCCAGTAGTACCCCGGGGGACTTTACCTACGAGCAGTACTTC. It yields the protein CASSTPGDFTYEQYF. Based on the CDR3 plus reference TRBV19 and TRBJ2-7, the full variable domain is DGGITQSPKYLFRKEGQNVTLSCEQNLNHDAMYWYRQDPGQGLRLIYYSQIVNDFQKGDIAEGYSVSREKKESFPLTVTSAQKNPTAFYLCASSTPGDFTYEQYFGPGTRLTVT.

The gene calls are TRBV29-1 and TRBJ1-2, with D possibly TRBD1 on 5 matching bases. The CDR3 has 13 residues. In germline, CDR1 is SQVTM, CDR2 ANQGSEA. Trimming shortened V by 6 bases and J by 2 bases, and 13 bases separated the two germline ends. CDR3 DNA: TGCAGCGTGGGGGGGTTAAACAACTATGGCTACACCTTC. It specifies CSVGGLNNYGYTF.